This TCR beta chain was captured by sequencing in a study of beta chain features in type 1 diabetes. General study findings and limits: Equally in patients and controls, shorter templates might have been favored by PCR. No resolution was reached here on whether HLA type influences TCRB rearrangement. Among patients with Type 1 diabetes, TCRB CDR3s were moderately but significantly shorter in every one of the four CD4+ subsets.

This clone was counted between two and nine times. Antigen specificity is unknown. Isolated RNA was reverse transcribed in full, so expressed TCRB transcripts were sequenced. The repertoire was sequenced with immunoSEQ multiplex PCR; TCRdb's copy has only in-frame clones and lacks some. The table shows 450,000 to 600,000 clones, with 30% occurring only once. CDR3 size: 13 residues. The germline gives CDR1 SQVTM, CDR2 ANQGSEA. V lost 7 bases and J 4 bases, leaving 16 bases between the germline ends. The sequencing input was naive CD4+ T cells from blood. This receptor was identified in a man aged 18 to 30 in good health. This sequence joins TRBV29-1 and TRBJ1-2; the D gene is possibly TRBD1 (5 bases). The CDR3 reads CSADRGGSYGYTF. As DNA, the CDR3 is TGCAGCGCCGATCGGGGCGGAAGCTATGGCTACACCTTC.